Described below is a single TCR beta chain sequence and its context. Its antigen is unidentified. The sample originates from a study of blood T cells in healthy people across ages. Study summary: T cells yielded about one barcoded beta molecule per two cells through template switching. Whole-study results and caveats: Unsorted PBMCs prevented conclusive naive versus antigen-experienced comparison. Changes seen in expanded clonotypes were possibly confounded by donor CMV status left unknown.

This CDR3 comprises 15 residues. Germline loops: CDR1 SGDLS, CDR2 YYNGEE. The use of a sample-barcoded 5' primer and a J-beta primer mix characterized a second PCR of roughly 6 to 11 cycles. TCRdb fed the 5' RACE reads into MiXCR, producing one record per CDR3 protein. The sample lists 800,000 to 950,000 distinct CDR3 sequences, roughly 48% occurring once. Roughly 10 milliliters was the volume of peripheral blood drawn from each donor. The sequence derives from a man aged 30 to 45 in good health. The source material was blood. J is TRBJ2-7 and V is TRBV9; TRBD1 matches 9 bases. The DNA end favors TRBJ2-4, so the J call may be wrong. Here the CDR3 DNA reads TGTGCCAGCAGCGCCACGGGACAGGGCAAAAACATTCAGTACTTC. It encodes CASSATGQGKNIQYF.